A selection of T cell receptor beta chains follows, all from one sample in a study of cytomegalovirus exposure and HLA in healthy donors. Method: immunoSEQ multiplex PCR; TCRdb's copy keeps in-frame clones and lacks some. There are some 100,000 clones in the sample; more than 75% occur only once, and under 4.5% lies in the top ten. Source material: PBMCs. The receptors come from a woman aged 45-65 years in good health and CMV-seropositive. CDR3s include the opening cysteine and the closing phenylalanine or tryptophan. D genes are given only for firm matches. Clone size appears in some rows only: once, few, many, or a class for an expanded clone.

clone size	V gene	D gene	J gene	CDR3 protein	CDR3 DNA
NA	TRBV5-1	NA	TRBJ2-1	CASSRDSLEEQFF	TGCGCCAGCAGCCGGGACTCCCTAGAAGAGCAGTTCTTC
NA	TRBV5-1	NA	TRBJ1-2	CASSLSEGLHGYTF	TGCGCCAGCAGCTTGAGTGAGGGACTGCATGGCTACACCTTC
once	TRBV27	NA	TRBJ2-7	CATGTSYEQYF	TGTGCCACCGGGACATCCTACGAGCAGTACTTC
NA	TRBV6-5	NA	TRBJ1-2	CASKGRRDGYTF	TGTGCCAGCAAGGGCAGGAGGGACGGCTACACCTTC
NA	TRBV9	NA	TRBJ1-3	CASSVALSGNTIYF	TGTGCCAGCAGCGTAGCTCTCTCTGGAAACACCATATATTTT
few	TRBV7-2	NA	TRBJ2-7	CASSIRVGEQYF	TGTGCCAGCAGTATCCGGGTTGGCGAGCAGTACTTC
NA	TRBV7-8	TRBD2	TRBJ2-1	CASSLTSGGAGEQFF	TGTGCCAGCAGCTTGACTAGCGGGGGGGCCGGTGAGCAGTTCTTC
NA	TRBV6-5	TRBD1	TRBJ1-1	CASSGTALEAFF	TGTGCCAGCAGTGGGACAGCCCTTGAAGCTTTCTTT
NA	TRBV2	NA	TRBJ2-7	CASQEGEQYF	TGTGCCAGCCAAGAGGGCGAGCAGTACTTC
NA	TRBV2	TRBD1	TRBJ2-7	CASRLSPTGDYEQYF	TGTGCCAGCCGACTTAGCCCGACAGGGGACTACGAGCAGTACTTC
NA	TRBV14	TRBD1	TRBJ1-2	CASSRVRTGPYGYTF	TGTGCCAGCAGCCGGGTTAGGACAGGTCCCTATGGCTACACCTTC
NA	TRBV5-1	NA	TRBJ1-2	CASSSTGNYGYTF	TGCGCCAGCAGCTCTACAGGGAACTATGGCTACACCTTC
NA	TRBV6-5	NA	TRBJ1-2	CASRPGTPNGYTF	TGTGCCAGCAGGCCAGGGACTCCGAATGGCTACACCTTC
NA	TRBV10-2	NA	TRBJ2-1	CASSESGRYNEQFF	TGCGCCAGCAGTGAGTCTGGCAGGTACAATGAGCAGTTCTTC
NA	TRBV30	NA	TRBJ1-1	CAWSVQGIPEAFF	TGTGCCTGGAGTGTACAGGGTATCCCTGAAGCTTTCTTT
NA	TRBV19	TRBD1	TRBJ1-5	CASSLTGGQPQHF	TGTGCCAGTAGTTTGACAGGGGGACAGCCCCAGCATTTT
NA	TRBV30	TRBD2	TRBJ2-1	CAWSATSGYNEQFF	TGTGCCTGGAGTGCGACTAGCGGATACAATGAGCAGTTCTTC
NA	TRBV7-9	NA	TRBJ1-2	CASVSLASINYGYTF	TGTGCCAGCGTGAGCTTAGCGTCGATTAACTATGGCTACACCTTC
few	TRBV4-2	TRBD1	TRBJ1-1	CASSGQGAADTEAFF	TGTGCCAGCAGCGGGCAGGGGGCTGCGGACACTGAAGCTTTCTTT
few	TRBV9	NA	TRBJ1-3	CASSDTGQISGNTIYF	TGTGCCAGCAGCGATACGGGACAAATCTCTGGAAACACCATATATTTT
NA	TRBV5-1	NA	TRBJ2-3	CASSKDSDTQYF	TGCGCCAGCAGCAAAGACTCTGATACGCAGTATTTT
few	TRBV27	TRBD1	TRBJ1-2	CASSRTGGGYGYTF	TGTGCCAGCAGCCGGACAGGGGGCGGCTATGGCTACACCTTC
NA	TRBV30	NA	TRBJ1-5	CAWSRGQPQHF	TGTGCCTGGAGTCGGGGGCAGCCCCAGCATTTT
NA	TRBV7-8	NA	TRBJ1-1	CASSGPGMRDTEAFF	TGTGCCAGCAGCGGGCCCGGGATGAGGGACACTGAAGCTTTCTTT
NA	TRBV7-7	NA	TRBJ2-5	CASSLVGFQETQYF	TGTGCTAGCAGCTTAGTTGGCTTCCAAGAGACCCAGTACTTC
NA	TRBV9	TRBD2	TRBJ2-3	CASSVPGTSTTDTQYF	TGTGCCAGCAGCGTACCGGGGACTAGCACCACAGATACGCAGTATTTT
NA	TRBV27	TRBD1	TRBJ2-1	CASSLLTDRGPNNEQFF	TGTGCCAGCAGCCTACTAACGGACAGGGGGCCCAACAATGAGCAGTTCTTC
NA	TRBV2	TRBD2	TRBJ2-1	CASKSPGLGGEQFF	TGTGCCAGCAAGAGCCCGGGACTAGGAGGGGAGCAGTTCTTC
NA	TRBV19	TRBD1	TRBJ2-7	CASRDSKYEQYF	TGTGCCAGCCGGGACAGTAAGTACGAGCAGTACTTC
NA	TRBV6-1	TRBD2	TRBJ2-3	CASSGDKAGLEGASDTQYF	TGTGCCAGCAGTGGAGATAAAGCGGGACTAGAAGGGGCATCAGATACGCAGTATTTT
NA	TRBV19	NA	TRBJ2-1	CASSIDRGGSYNEQFF	TGTGCCAGTAGTATAGACCGTGGGGGGTCTTACAATGAGCAGTTCTTC
NA	TRBV21-1	NA	TRBJ2-1	CASSKRRGSNEQFF	TGTGCCAGCAGCAAACGAAGGGGGTCGAATGAGCAGTTCTTC
NA	TRBV5-5	NA	TRBJ2-5	CASSLKGRGEVETQYF	TGTGCCAGCAGCTTGAAAGGCAGGGGGGAAGTGGAGACCCAGTACTTC
NA	TRBV14	TRBD2	TRBJ2-2	CASSQGGLAARELFF	TGTGCCAGCAGCCAAGGGGGACTAGCGGCCAGGGAGCTGTTTTTT
NA	TRBV7-3	NA	TRBJ1-5	CASSLKGGSRRQPQHF	TGTGCCAGCAGCTTAAAGGGAGGGTCAAGGAGGCAGCCCCAGCATTTT
NA	TRBV4-2	NA	TRBJ2-3	CASSRAGRYTDTQYF	TGTGCCAGCAGCCGGGCAGGGCGGTACACAGATACGCAGTATTTT
few	TRBV6-1	NA	TRBJ1-1	CASREGSMNTEAFF	TGTGCCAGCAGGGAGGGGAGTATGAACACTGAAGCTTTCTTT
few	TRBV27	TRBD1	TRBJ1-1	CASSFGTAQGEAFF	TGTGCCAGCAGTTTCGGGACAGCTCAAGGGGAAGCTTTCTTT
NA	TRBV6-1	NA	TRBJ2-7	CASSPEVRSSYEQYF	TGTGCCAGCAGTCCAGAAGTTAGGAGCTCCTACGAGCAGTACTTC
once	TRBV6-1	NA	TRBJ2-7	CASSGGTATYEQYF	TGTGCCAGCAGTGGCGGGACAGCGACCTACGAGCAGTACTTC
NA	TRBV6-1	NA	TRBJ1-3	CASSGGSLSSGNTIYF	TGTGCCAGCAGTGGGGGCAGTTTGAGCTCTGGAAACACCATATATTTT
NA	TRBV7-9	TRBD1	TRBJ2-7	CSSSLDPGGGLEQYF	TGTTCCAGCAGCTTGGACCCAGGGGGCGGACTCGAGCAGTACTTC
NA	TRBV5-1	TRBD1	TRBJ1-3	CASSLGQGGNTIYF	TGCGCCAGCAGCTTGGGACAGGGTGGAAACACCATATATTTT
NA	TRBV4-1	TRBD2	TRBJ2-1	CASTGGTSAPLGNEQFF	TGCGCCAGCACCGGCGGGACTAGCGCCCCCCTAGGGAATGAGCAGTTCTTC
NA	TRBV5-1	NA	TRBJ1-1	CASSREPFDTEAFF	TGCGCCAGCAGCCGCGAGCCCTTTGACACTGAAGCTTTCTTT
NA	TRBV5-6	TRBD2	TRBJ2-2	CASSWTRLAGVTGELFF	TGTGCCAGCAGCTGGACTCGGCTAGCGGGGGTCACCGGGGAGCTGTTTTTT
NA	TRBV6-4	TRBD1	TRBJ2-2	CASSLRQGTGELFF	TGTGCCAGCAGTCTCCGACAGGGTACCGGGGAGCTGTTTTTT
NA	TRBV6-6	NA	TRBJ2-2	CASSYSRDTGELFF	TGTGCCAGCAGTTACTCCAGGGACACCGGGGAGCTGTTTTTT
NA	TRBV19	TRBD1	TRBJ1-2	CASSTHHRQGEDYGYTF	TGTGCCAGTAGTACCCACCATCGACAGGGGGAGGACTATGGCTACACCTTC
NA	TRBV10-3	NA	TRBJ2-3	CAISEFGVGTDTQYF	TGTGCCATCAGTGAGTTTGGAGTTGGCACAGATACGCAGTATTTT
NA	TRBV7-7	TRBD2	TRBJ2-1	CASSPGLARDEQFF	TGTGCTAGCAGCCCGGGACTAGCGCGCGATGAGCAGTTCTTC
NA	TRBV4-1	NA	TRBJ1-3	CASSPPRGSGNTIYF	TGCGCCAGCAGCCCCCCTAGAGGGAGTGGAAACACCATATATTTT
NA	TRBV13	NA	TRBJ1-1	CASSSQNTEAFF	TGTGCCAGCAGTAGCCAGAACACTGAAGCTTTCTTT
few	TRBV14	TRBD2	TRBJ2-4	CASSQELAGREAKNIQYF	TGTGCCAGCAGCCAAGAATTGGCAGGGAGGGAGGCCAAAAACATTCAGTACTTC
NA	TRBV2	NA	TRBJ1-2	CASPPVYTF	TGTGCCAGCCCACCGGTCTACACCTTC
NA	TRBV18	TRBD1	TRBJ1-2	CASSPRDRGPRYGYTF	TGTGCCAGCTCACCACGTGACAGGGGGCCGCGCTATGGCTACACCTTC
NA	TRBV18	NA	TRBJ1-5	CASSPSRGNQPQHF	TGTGCCAGCTCACCGTCCAGGGGTAATCAGCCCCAGCATTTT